The rows below give T cell receptor beta chains drawn from one sample of a study of blood T cell repertoires in COVID-19. Measured with immunoSEQ multiplex PCR; TCRdb has only the in-frame clones, and not every one. The profile covers fewer than 100,000 clones, with more than 70% appearing a single time and 7% to 8% taken by the ten largest. The sequencing sample was made of peripheral blood. Every receptor here comes from a human donor with acute or convalescent COVID-19. The donor label of this sample is uncertain. CDR3s include the opening cysteine and the closing phenylalanine or tryptophan. D genes are given only for firm matches. A row's size may be missing; if present it is once, few, many or a size class.

v_call,d_call,j_call,clone_size,cdr3_nt,cdr3_aa
TRBV19,NA,TRBJ1-5,once,TGTGCCAGTAACGCTCGGGTGACAGACGGTCAGCCCCAGCATTTT,CASNARVTDGQPQHF
TRBV11-3,TRBD1,TRBJ1-1,NA,TGTGCCAGCAGCCCGGACAGGGGGCAATCTGAAGCTTTCTTT,CASSPDRGQSEAFF
TRBV18,TRBD1,TRBJ2-1,NA,TGTGCCAGCTCACTCCTTAGACAGGGTTCCTTCGTCTTC,CASSLLRQGSFVF
TRBV28,TRBD1,TRBJ1-2,NA,TGTGCCAGCAGTTTATTCGGACAGGGGGAGAACTATGGCTACACCTTC,CASSLFGQGENYGYTF
TRBV7-3,TRBD2,TRBJ2-1,NA,TGTGCCAGCAGCTTTCTAGCGGGGCCCCGAGGTGAGCAGTTCTTC,CASSFLAGPRGEQFF
TRBV11-2,TRBD2,TRBJ2-7,NA,TGTGCCAGCAGCCCGGGACTAGCGGGGAACTACGAGCAGTACTTC,CASSPGLAGNYEQYF
TRBV15,NA,TRBJ1-1,NA,TGTGCCACCAGCAGGCAACAGACGAACACTGAAGCTTTCTTT,CATSRQQTNTEAFF
TRBV5-1,NA,TRBJ2-2,NA,TGCGCCAGCACGGACTCGCCCCTAGGAGGGGAGCTGTTTTTT,CASTDSPLGGELFF
TRBV6-1,NA,TRBJ1-6,NA,TGTGCCGGGAGGACGGCAAGCTCCTATAATTCACCCCTCCACTTT,CAGRTASSYNSPLHF
TRBV5-1,NA,TRBJ1-3,NA,TGCGCCAGCAGCTTGGGTTCGGGGTTAGGAAACACCATATATTTT,CASSLGSGLGNTIYF
TRBV20-1,TRBD1,TRBJ1-4,NA,TGCAGTGCTGGTGACAGGGCAAGGGAAAAACTGTTTTTT,CSAGDRAREKLFF
TRBV6-5,NA,TRBJ2-3,NA,TGTGCCAGCAGTTACTCGAGGGGGACCTCCCGCGATACGCAGTATTTT,CASSYSRGTSRDTQYF
TRBV30,NA,TRBJ2-7,NA,TGTGCCTGGAGTTTAAAGGGGGCCTACGAGCAGTACTTC,CAWSLKGAYEQYF
TRBV27,TRBD1,TRBJ1-4,NA,TGTGCCAGCAGTCTAGACAGGGTCCAAGAAAAACTGTTTTTT,CASSLDRVQEKLFF
TRBV28,NA,TRBJ1-2,NA,TGTGCCAGCAGTCTCGGGGGACCCTATGGCTACACCTTC,CASSLGGPYGYTF
TRBV2,TRBD2,TRBJ2-3,NA,TGTGCCACCATAGCGGGGGGATCAGATACGCAGTATTTT,CATIAGGSDTQYF
TRBV6-1,NA,TRBJ1-1,NA,TGTGCCAGCAGTGAATTGGGGCGCACTGAAGCTTTCTTT,CASSELGRTEAFF
TRBV4-3,NA,TRBJ1-2,NA,TGCGCCAGCAGCCAAGATCCCGACATTAACTATGGCTACACCTTC,CASSQDPDINYGYTF
TRBV6-6,TRBD1,TRBJ2-7,NA,TGTGCCAGCTCCTCGGGACAGGGCACCTACGAGCAGTACTTC,CASSSGQGTYEQYF
TRBV11-2,TRBD1,TRBJ2-1,NA,TGTGCCAGCAGCTATGGGACAGGATACTACAATGAGCAGTTCTTC,CASSYGTGYYNEQFF
TRBV5-5,TRBD2,TRBJ2-5,NA,TGTGCCAGCTGCATACTAGCGGGGCAAGAGACCCAGTACTTC,CASCILAGQETQYF
TRBV7-3,TRBD2,TRBJ2-1,once,TGTGCCAGCAGCTTAAGCGGGGGGACGTCCTACAATGAGCAGTTCTTC,CASSLSGGTSYNEQFF
TRBV19,NA,TRBJ1-4,NA,TGTGCCAGTAGTATGCAGGGACTGACTAATGAAAAACTGTTTTTT,CASSMQGLTNEKLFF
TRBV9,TRBD1,TRBJ1-4,NA,TGTGCCAGCAGCACCCGCACAGGGACAGGGGTTGAAAAACTGTTTTTT,CASSTRTGTGVEKLFF
TRBV2,TRBD1,TRBJ1-1,few,TGTGCCAGCAGAATACAGGGGGCGAGCACTGAAGCTTTCTTT,CASRIQGASTEAFF
TRBV7-2,NA,TRBJ1-2,NA,TGTGCCAGCAGCTTAGGGGCCGCAGGGGCGATCTATGGCTACACCTTC,CASSLGAAGAIYGYTF
TRBV29-1,TRBD1,TRBJ1-5,NA,TGCAGCGTTGGCGGGACAGGGCGGAATCAGCCCCAGCATTTT,CSVGGTGRNQPQHF
TRBV12-3/TRBV12-4,NA,TRBJ2-3,NA,TGTGCCAGCAGTATCACGAGGGTTACGCAGTATTTT,CASSITRVTQYF
TRBV5-1,TRBD1,TRBJ1-4,NA,TGCGCCAGCAGCCCCTCCCAGGGGGCAAGTGAAAAACTGTTTTTT,CASSPSQGASEKLFF
TRBV5-1,TRBD2,TRBJ2-2,few,TGCGCCAGCAGCTTGGAGTTGCGGGGGGCCAACACCGGGGAGCTGTTTTTT,CASSLELRGANTGELFF
TRBV6-6,NA,TRBJ2-7,NA,TGTGCCAGCAGACTAAGGAGCTCCTACGAGCAGTACTTC,CASRLRSSYEQYF
TRBV16,NA,TRBJ1-2,NA,TGTGCCAGCGAACTTCGGACAGACGAGAACTATGGCTACACCTTC,CASELRTDENYGYTF
TRBV14,NA,TRBJ1-1,NA,TGTGCCAGCAGCCAAATGACAGTCACTGAAGCTTTCTTT,CASSQMTVTEAFF
TRBV2,TRBD1,TRBJ2-2,NA,TGTGCCACTCGACAGGGCTCCCGGGAGCTGTTTTTT,CATRQGSRELFF
TRBV3-1/TRBV3-2,TRBD1,TRBJ2-2,NA,TGTGCCAGCAGCCAAGATGGGGGACAGGGGTTTCCCGGGGAGCTGTTTTTT,CASSQDGGQGFPGELFF
TRBV19,TRBD1,TRBJ1-4,NA,TGTGCCAGTACCCCCTCGGGACAGTATGAAAAACTGTTTTTT,CASTPSGQYEKLFF
TRBV27,TRBD1,TRBJ1-4,NA,TGTGCCAGCCTTCCGTTTCAGGGGGCGCGTGAAAAACTGTTTTTT,CASLPFQGAREKLFF
TRBV3-1/TRBV3-2,NA,TRBJ2-3,NA,TGTGCCAGCAGCCAAGGAAATAGGGGAGATACGCAGTATTTT,CASSQGNRGDTQYF
TRBV7-3,NA,TRBJ2-1,NA,TGTGCCAGCAGCGTACCGGGACTCGAGCAGTTCTTC,CASSVPGLEQFF
TRBV9,NA,TRBJ1-2,NA,TGTGCCAGCAGCGTAGGGGCCGTAAATGGCTACACCTTC,CASSVGAVNGYTF